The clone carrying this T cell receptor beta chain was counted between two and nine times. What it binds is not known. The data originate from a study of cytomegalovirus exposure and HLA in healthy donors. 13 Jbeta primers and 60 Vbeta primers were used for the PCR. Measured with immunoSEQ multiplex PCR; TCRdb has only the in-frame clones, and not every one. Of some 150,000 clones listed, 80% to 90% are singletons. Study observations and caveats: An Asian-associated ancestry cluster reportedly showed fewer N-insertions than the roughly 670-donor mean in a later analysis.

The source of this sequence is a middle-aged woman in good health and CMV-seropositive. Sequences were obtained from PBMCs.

In nucleotides, the CDR3 is TGTGCCAGCAGTGAATGGAAGGGAGTCGGAGAAAAACTGTTTTTT. It specifies CASSEWKGVGEKLFF. The V and J genes are TRBV25-1 and TRBJ1-4; D gene unclear. CDR1 is MGHDK, CDR2 SYGVNS, per germline. The CDR3 is 15 residues long. With 1 base removed from V and 8 bases from J, the gap between germline ends came to 14 bases.